This T cell receptor (beta chain) was profiled in a study of T-cell memory formation after mild COVID-19 (dated by TCRdb to the early 2020s). About the study as a whole: Most TCR sequence clusters were specific to one of the two donors. Longitudinal TCRalpha and TCRbeta repertoire sequencing tracked T-cell clones expanding and contracting after mild COVID-19 in a couple of donors. Two young, previously healthy adult volunteers, one female and one male, were included in the cohort.

This clonotype was picked up a small number of times. The target of this receptor is not known. There are no base qualities to consult, and no much larger clone falls within one base. Ficoll-Paque density gradient centrifugation was used to isolate PBMCs. Sequencer: Illumina NovaSeq 6000. Using 5'RACE with constant-segment primers, TCRalpha and TCRbeta cDNA libraries were constructed, with sample barcodes and unique molecular identifiers added in the process. Trizol reagent was used to extract RNA from every sample. Libraries were amplified in two PCR steps, with a second sample barcode and Illumina TruSeq adapters added in the second step. Libraries were sequenced on an Illumina NovaSeq with 2 x 150 bp paired-end reads. For the original study's pipeline: Reads were demultiplexed and collapsed into UMI-guided consensus sequences with migec v1.2.7. With mixcr v2.1.11, UMI consensuses were aligned to TRA and TRB V and J templates and assembled into clonotypes. Clonotypes were classified as expanded or contracted when called significant by both edgeR and NoisET, with noise models trained on biological replicates. edgeR calls used a false discovery rate-adjusted p below 0.01 and a log2 fold-change threshold of 1. As an exploratory analysis of dynamics, PCA with hierarchical clustering was applied to max-normalized trajectories of the 1000 most abundant clonotypes. Each responding clone was given a CD4 or CD8 phenotype based on the CD4+ and CD8+ repertoires, which had been sequenced separately. TCRdb trimmed the raw reads at Q25, called clones with MiXCR and kept productive beta chains. Records with the same CDR3 protein are collapsed into one entry carrying the most frequent genes and DNA. These V and J calls rely on TCRdb rather than the paper's analysis. The sample includes about 320,000 distinct CDR3 sequences, with approximately 15% observed a single time. The ten largest clones represent around 23% of the sample.

Beyond this particular receptor, the publication reports: SARS-CoV-2 specificity was not confirmed for the second-wave clones peaking on day 37. Contracting CD4+ clones were located mainly in the CM and EM memory subsets, whereas CD8+ clones were found to be enriched in EMRA. Only a couple of mild cases were covered in the study, and larger cohorts including severe cases with pre-infection samples were considered necessary. Clones contracting from day 15 to 85 had balanced CD4/CD8 phenotypes, while a second wave expanding from day 15 to 37 was biased towards CD4+. Some responding clones were detected in pre-infection memory, suggesting pre-existing cross-reactive memory T cells joined the SARS-CoV-2 response.

The TCR sequence derives from a man aged 18 to 30 who had mild COVID-19 (a few samples of this study predate the infection). The sample titles of this study are shuffled in the database, so cell type and time point are left out; the donor was told from shared clones. The sequencing input was PBMCs or a T cell subset sorted from them (not recorded which).

The base sequence is TGTGCCAGCAGTGGACGACTAGCGGGAGGGGATGAGCAGTTCTTC. Translated, this gives CASSGRLAGGDEQFF. The chain is made from TRBV6-5 and TRBJ2-1; 14 bases in between match TRBD2. The junction shows trimming of 5 bases on V and 8 bases on J, and the gene matches do not reach 5 bases of it. Spanning cysteine to phenylalanine, the CDR3 consists of 15 amino acids. The CDR3 DNA has 45 bases and is translated from base 1. As encoded in the germline V gene, CDR1 is MNHEY while CDR2 is SVGAGI.